These 14 T cell receptor beta chains were all obtained from the same sample, sequenced in a study of blood T cell repertoires in COVID-19. Sequencing was performed with immunoSEQ multiplex PCR; in TCRdb, only in-frame clones are kept and a portion is missing. The sample consists of about 200,000 clones, roughly 80% of them appearing once. The sample consisted of peripheral blood. The receptors derive from a man aged 55 to 70 with COVID-19, enrolled during active disease.

In its sample, this clone was seen a few times. DNA of the CDR3: TGTGCCAGCAGCCAAGATTCCGGGGTTGGAGAAAAACTGTTTTTT. It yields the protein CASSQDSGVGEKLFF. This rearrangement joins TRBV3-1 (or the pseudogene TRBV3-2) to TRBJ1-4; no definite D call. This CDR3 comprises 15 residues. Trimming stripped 0 bases from V and 8 bases from J, with 13 bases between. Germline V lookup: CDR1 LGHDT, CDR2 YNNKEL (reference sequence).

The chain joins TRBV12-3 or TRBV12-4 to TRBJ2-5; tentative D call: TRBD1 (5 bases). CDR3 size: 12 residues. Trimming pared 6 bases from V and 4 bases from J, leaving 9 bases between. CDR3 DNA sequence: TGTGCCAGCAGGGACAATGGAGAGACCCAGTACTTC. Its protein product is CASRDNGETQYF.

The genes are TRBV28 and TRBJ2-2; a possible D gene is TRBD2 (6 bases). V shed 5 bases and J shed 0 bases, with 13 bases lying between them. The length of the CDR3 is 16 residues. Germline loops: CDR1 MDHEN, CDR2 SYDVKM. In DNA form, the CDR3 reads TGTGCCAGCAGTCCCCCTAGCGTCTCGAACACCGGGGAGCTGTTTTTT. This encodes CASSPPSVSNTGELFF.

The rearrangement joins TRBV7-2 to TRBJ2-2; D is possibly TRBD2 (5 bases). The ends were cut back, 5 bases at V and 0 bases at J, with 19 bases in the middle. The CDR3 is 18 residues long. Per germline, CDR1 SGHTA and CDR2 FQGNSA. This CDR3 is CASSAKGVGGTNTGELFF. The CDR3 DNA reads as TGTGCCAGCAGCGCTAAGGGAGTTGGAGGAACGAACACCGGGGAGCTGTTTTTT. The full variable domain, rest sourced from reference TRBV7-2 and TRBJ2-2, is GAGVSQSPSNKVTEKGKDVELRCDPISGHTALYWYRQSLGQGLEFLIYFQGNSAPDKSGLPSDRFSAERTGGSVSTLTIQRTQQEDSAVYLCASSAKGVGGTNTGELFFGEGSRLTVL.

J is TRBJ1-3 and V is TRBV28; D perhaps matches TRBD1 (5 bases). The CDR3 length is 16 residues. V gave up 6 bases and J gave up 0 bases, with 15 bases separating them. CDR1 is MDHEN, CDR2 SYDVKM, per germline. CDR3 residues: CASSGTGLLSGNTIYF. CDR3 coding DNA: TGTGCCAGCAGCGGTACAGGACTACTCTCTGGAAACACCATATATTTT.

This chain joins TRBV5-4 and TRBJ2-7; tentatively, D is TRBD2 (6 bases). This CDR3 contains 15 residues. The ends were cut back, 5 bases at V and 2 bases at J, with 17 bases in the middle. Germline lookup yields CDR1 SGHNT and CDR2 YYREEE (reference sequence). CDR3: CASRPAGSGAYEQYF. The CDR3 DNA is TGTGCCAGCAGACCTGCGGGTAGCGGCGCCTACGAGCAGTACTTC.

The chain combines TRBV6-1 with TRBJ1-5; D unresolved. V was shortened by 4 bases and J by 3 bases, with 16 bases between the two germline ends. There are 16 residues in the CDR3. Germline CDR1 is MNHNS and CDR2 is SASEGT. The CDR3 protein is CASSVIPLPDNQPQHF. The CDR3 DNA follows: TGTGCCAGCAGTGTTATCCCCCTCCCAGACAATCAGCCCCAGCATTTT.

The chain has TRBV10-3 and TRBJ2-1; 14 bases are shared with TRBD2. Per germline, CDR1 ENHRY and CDR2 SYGVKD. The trim removed 5 bases at V and 4 bases at J, leaving 4 bases unmatched. The CDR3 extends over 16 amino acids. The CDR3 nucleotides read TGTGCCATCAGTCCGGGACTAGCGGGAGCGTACAATGAGCAGTTCTTC. It codes for CAISPGLAGAYNEQFF.

V and J are TRBV7-2 and TRBJ1-6; D gene uncertain. CDR1 is SGHTA, CDR2 FQGNSA, per germline. CDR3 length: 16 residues. V lost 5 bases and J lost 3, with 14 bases in between. This CDR3 is CASSAGGLIYNSPLHF. The DNA of the CDR3 is TGTGCCAGCAGCGCCGGTGGACTGATCTATAATTCACCCCTCCACTTT.

The chain couples TRBV5-6 to TRBJ1-1; possibly TRBD1 for D (5 bases). Germline V gives CDR1 SGHDT, CDR2 YYEEEE. Deletions cut 4 bases from V and 2 bases from J, with 12 bases between. This CDR3 is built from 14 residues. CDR3 nucleotide sequence: TGTGCCAGCAGCCTGGGGCGTAGCAACACTGAAGCTTTCTTT. Protein: CASSLGRSNTEAFF.

V is TRBV15 and J is TRBJ1-4, with 7 positions matching TRBD1. From germline, CDR1 is LNHNV and CDR2 YYDKDF (reference sequence). V dropped 3 bases and J dropped 8; count of bases not matched to a gene: 3. CDR3 length: 13 residues. The CDR3 is CATSRTGNEKLFF. The CDR3 DNA sequence: TGTGCCACCAGCAGGACAGGGAACGAAAAACTGTTTTTT.

About this clone itself: This same CDR3 is encoded by further DNA sequences in the sample. The chain joins TRBV27 to TRBJ1-5; TRBD1 might be the D (5 bases). With 4 bases removed from V and 0 bases from J, the gap between germline ends came to 10 bases. The CDR3 contains 15 residues. Germline V lookup: CDR1 MNHEY, CDR2 SMNVEV (reference sequence). CDR3 coding DNA: TGTGCCAGCAGTTCCGGACAAGTTAGCAATCAGCCCCAGCATTTT. Protein product: CASSSGQVSNQPQHF.

This chain uses TRBV20-1 with TRBJ1-1, with 9 positions matching TRBD1. V dropped 5 bases and J dropped 11; count of bases not matched to a gene: 6. The CDR3 loop spans 11 amino acids. CDR1 DFQATT and CDR2 SNEGSKA come from the germline V gene (reference sequence). This chain's CDR3 is CSARTGAFAFF. CDR3 DNA: TGCAGTGCTCGGACAGGGGCCTTTGCTTTCTTT.

The chain carries TRBV24-1 and TRBJ2-5, with 8 bases lining up with TRBD2. The CDR3 has 13 residues. J was trimmed by 10 bases and V by 4 bases; bases with no gene match: 7. Per germline, CDR1 KGHDR and CDR2 SFDVKD. The CDR3 nucleotides are TGTGCCACCAGTGAAAAGCGGGAGAAAGGCCAGTACTTC. Translating it yields CATSEKREKGQYF.